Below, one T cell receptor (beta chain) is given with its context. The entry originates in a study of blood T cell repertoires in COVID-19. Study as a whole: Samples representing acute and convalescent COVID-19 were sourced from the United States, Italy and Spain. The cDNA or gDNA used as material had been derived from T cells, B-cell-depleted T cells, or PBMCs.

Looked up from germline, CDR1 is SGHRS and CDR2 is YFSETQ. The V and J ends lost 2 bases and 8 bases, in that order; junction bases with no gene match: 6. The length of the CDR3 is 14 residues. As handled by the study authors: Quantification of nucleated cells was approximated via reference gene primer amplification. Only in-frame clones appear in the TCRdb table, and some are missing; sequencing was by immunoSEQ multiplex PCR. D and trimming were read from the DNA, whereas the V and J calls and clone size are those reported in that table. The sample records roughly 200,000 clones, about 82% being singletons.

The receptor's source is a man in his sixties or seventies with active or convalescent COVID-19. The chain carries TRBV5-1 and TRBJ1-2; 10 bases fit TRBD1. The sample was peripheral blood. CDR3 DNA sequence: TGCGCCAGCAGCTTTACGACAGGGGGCGCGGGCTACACCTTC. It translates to CASSFTTGGAGYTF.